The 8 T cell receptor beta chains below come from one sample, sequenced in a study of cytotoxic CD8 clonotypes in ibrutinib-treated CLL. Method: immunoSEQ multiplex PCR; TCRdb's copy keeps in-frame clones and lacks some. The sample lists more than 140,000 clones, approximately 75% occurring once. Sequenced material: PBMCs, taken after 12 months of ibrutinib treatment. All receptors derive from a human donor with chronic lymphocytic leukemia.

The rearrangement uses TRBV18 and TRBJ2-3, with 11 bases aligning to TRBD2. Germline V lookup: CDR1 KGHSH, CDR2 LQKENI. V was pared by 2 bases and J by 7 bases, with 8 bases of the junction left unmatched. The CDR3 is 16 amino acids. The CDR3 bases are TGTGCCAGCTCACCAGAAGTAGCGGGGGGGCTACATACGCAGTATTTT. It specifies CASSPEVAGGLHTQYF.

The chain employs TRBV5-6 and TRBJ1-3; D is possibly TRBD1 (5 bases). The germline CDR1 and CDR2 sequences are SGHDT and YYEEEE. The CDR3 is made up of 17 amino acids. The V and J ends lost 6 bases and 0 bases respectively, with 19 bases between them. This chain's CDR3 is CASNYGYTGLSGNTIYF. The CDR3 bases are TGTGCCAGCAACTACGGTTACACGGGACTCTCTGGAAACACCATATATTTT.

The rearrangement links TRBV14 to TRBJ2-1, with 7 positions matching TRBD2. The length of the CDR3 is 15 residues. The germline gives CDR1 SGHDN, CDR2 FVKESK. J was trimmed by 7 bases and V by 4 bases; bases with no gene match: 10. DNA of the CDR3: TGTGCCAGCAGCCCGTGGGACTGGGGGGGGAATGAGCAGTTCTTC. Translating it yields CASSPWDWGGNEQFF.

V gene TRBV18 combines with J gene TRBJ2-7; D remains unclear. There are 13 residues in the CDR3. Germline V lookup: CDR1 KGHSH, CDR2 LQKENI. Between the trimmed V and J ends, which lost 0 bases and 5 bases, there was a span of 8 bases. DNA of the CDR3: TGTGCCAGCTCACCACCAAATGTCGACGAGCAGTACTTC. Amino acid sequence: CASSPPNVDEQYF. Based on the CDR3 plus reference TRBV18 and TRBJ2-7, the full variable domain is NAGVMQNPRHLVRRRGQEARLRCSPMKGHSHVYWYRQLPEEGLKFMVYLQKENIIDESGMPKERFSAEFPKEGPSILRIQQVVRGDSAAYFCASSPPNVDEQYFGPGTRLTVT.

J is TRBJ1-5 and V is TRBV19; no clear D. V was clipped by 5 bases and J by 2 bases, with 13 bases between them. The germline CDR1 and CDR2 sequences are LNHDA and SQIVND (reference sequence). This CDR3 has 15 amino acids. CDR3 protein: CASSRLLQGNQPQHF. The DNA for the CDR3 is TGTGCCAGTAGTCGCCTACTTCAGGGCAATCAGCCCCAGCATTTT.

V gene TRBV11-3 combines with J gene TRBJ2-5; D remains unclear. Trimming removed 0 bases from V and 5 bases from J, with 1 base in between. This CDR3 is 11 amino acids long. Germline CDR1 SGHNT, CDR2 YENEEA. The CDR3 here is CASSLDETQYF. DNA for the CDR3: TGTGCCAGCAGCTTAGACGAGACCCAGTACTTC.

Only one count was recorded for this clone. The chain has TRBV19 and TRBJ2-3; no definite D call. CDR1 LNHDA and CDR2 SQIVND come from the germline V gene (reference sequence). The CDR3 covers 16 residues. V lost 3 bases and J 0 bases, leaving 13 bases between the germline ends. The CDR3 region is CASSILGKTSTDTQYF. The DNA for the CDR3 is TGTGCCAGTAGTATCCTTGGAAAAACTAGCACAGATACGCAGTATTTT. The complete variable domain, with remaining parts taken from reference TRBV19 and TRBJ2-3, reads DGGITQSPKYLFRKEGQNVTLSCEQNLNHDAMYWYRQDPGQGLRLIYYSQIVNDFQKGDIAEGYSVSREKKESFPLTVTSAQKNPTAFYLCASSILGKTSTDTQYFGPGTRLTVL.

The CDR3 sequence: CASPTGITGELFF. The CDR3 DNA reads TGTGCCAGCCCCACAGGGATCACCGGGGAGCTGTTTTTT. The gene calls are TRBV6-1 and TRBJ2-2, with D possibly being TRBD1 (6 bases). CDR3 size: 13 residues. Trimming removed 8 bases from V and 4 bases from J, with 11 bases in between. Germline CDR1 and CDR2: MNHNS and SASEGT.